This TCR beta chain was recorded in a study of identical twins. TCRdb re-called the 5' RACE reads through MiXCR, storing one row per CDR3 protein. The data show roughly 220,000 distinct CDR3 sequences, with about 6.7% seen just once and 14% to 15% held by the top ten. This clonotype was detected many times. The germline V and J ends were trimmed by 6 bases and 9 bases, with 9 bases remaining between them. CDR1 is MNHNY and CDR2 is SVGAGI in the germline V gene (reference sequence). The CDR3 extends over 11 amino acids. These same data were also listed under a study on T cells expressing NK-cell markers. That investigation notes: Researchers report these clonotypes also headed the CD3+CD56-NKG2C+ fraction in a few donors.

The rearrangement joins TRBV6-6 to TRBJ2-1; D not certain. Sequenced sample: CD8+ T cells sorted from blood. The clonotype was recovered from a woman between 18 and 29 years old in good health. CDR3 coding DNA: TGTGCCAGCAGCCTGGAAGGTGAGCAGTTCTTC. The encoded protein is CASSLEGEQFF.